These 15 T cell receptor beta chains were sequenced from one sample in a study of early T cells in non-severe SARS-CoV-2 infection. TCRdb re-called the 5' RACE reads through MiXCR, storing one row per CDR3 protein. The sample has approximately 110,000 distinct CDR3 sequences, just under 15% seen once. The sequencing sample was made of whole blood. The receptor source for this set is an adult who was a healthcare worker with PCR-confirmed SARS-CoV-2 infection or an uninfected control (not recorded which).

The rearrangement joins TRBV5-1 to TRBJ1-1; TRBD1 agrees at 10 bases. With 4 bases clipped from V and 10 bases from J, the junction kept 4 bases outside the gene matches. CDR1 is SGHRS, CDR2 YFSETQ, per germline. The CDR3 runs to 12 residues. CDR3 coding DNA: TGCGCCAGCAGCGGGGACAGGGGACGAGCTTTCTTT. It is translated as CASSGDRGRAFF.

This clonotype was detected only a few times. This rearrangement joins TRBV6-6 to TRBJ1-1; TRBD1 matches 8 bases. The germline CDR1 and CDR2 sequences are MNHNY and SVGAGI (reference sequence). The CDR3 consists of 13 residues. The V gene end was trimmed by 6 bases and the J gene end by 4 bases; junction bases not matched to a gene: 4. The CDR3 DNA reads as TGTGCCAGCAGAGGACAGGGAGGCACTGAAGCTTTCTTT. Translating it yields CASRGQGGTEAFF.

This clonotype was counted between two and nine times. The chain has TRBV11-2 and TRBJ2-7; D gene unclear. With 3 bases removed from V and 3 bases from J, the gap between germline ends came to 9 bases. This CDR3 has 13 residues. CDR1 and CDR2 from the germline V gene are SGHAT and FQNNGV. The CDR3 is CASSLTDDYEQYF. The CDR3 bases are TGTGCCAGCAGCTTGACTGACGACTACGAGCAGTACTTC.

The chain links TRBV29-1 to TRBJ1-2, with 10 nucleotides matching TRBD1. This CDR3 contains 13 residues. Germline V CDR1 and CDR2: SQVTM, ANQGSEA. V shed 8 bases and J 6 bases; nucleotides not matched to a gene: 9. The CDR3 bases are TGCAGCATCAGAACCGGGACAGGGGATGGCTACACCTTC. This sequence encodes CSIRTGTGDGYTF.

This clonotype was observed a few times. The genes are TRBV5-1 and TRBJ1-5; weak D call: TRBD1 (5 bases). The V end was cut by 4 bases, the J end by 7 bases, with 15 bases between. Germline assignment: CDR1 SGHRS and CDR2 YFSETQ. The CDR3 totals 14 residues. CDR3 loop: CASSAGGREQPQHF. CDR3 DNA: TGCGCCAGCAGCGCGGGCGGCAGGGAACAGCCCCAGCATTTT.

This clonotype turned up a few times. V and J are TRBV12-3 or TRBV12-4 and TRBJ1-2, with D uncertain. There are 11 residues in the CDR3. V was pared by 10 bases and J by 0 bases, with 6 bases between. The CDR3 nucleotides are TGTGCCACCGGAACTAACTATGGCTACACCTTC. Its translation: CATGTNYGYTF.

This clonotype was counted a few times. The chain combines TRBV7-2 with TRBJ1-1, with 9 bases that match TRBD1. The germline CDR1 and CDR2 sequences are SGHTA and FQGNSA. CDR3 length: 14 amino acids. J lost 3 bases, V lost 7 bases, and 6 bases had no gene match. The CDR3 protein is CASTGDRVDTEAFF. CDR3 coding DNA: TGTGCCAGCACCGGGGACAGGGTAGACACTGAAGCTTTCTTT.

J is TRBJ1-6 and V is TRBV6-6; the match to TRBD1 covers 9 bases. Germline loops: CDR1 MNHNY, CDR2 SVGAGI (reference sequence). The length of the CDR3 is 15 residues. Trimming took 4 bases from V and 3 from J; bases not matched to a gene: 1. CDR3 sequence (DNA): TGTGCCAGCAGTTCGGGACAGGGCTATAATTCACCCCTCCACTTT. Translating it yields CASSSGQGYNSPLHF.

The chain carries TRBV6-5 and TRBJ1-1; D ambiguous. Germline CDR1 MNHEY, CDR2 SVGAGI. V lost 0 bases to trimming and J lost 1 base, with 9 bases between them. This CDR3 region has 15 residues. CDR3 loop: CASSYSYNRNTEAFF. DNA for the CDR3: TGTGCCAGCAGTTACTCGTATAACAGGAACACTGAAGCTTTCTTT.

This clonotype was counted only a few times. V gene TRBV15 combines with J gene TRBJ1-1; D is possibly TRBD1 (6 bases). With 3 bases removed from V and 4 bases from J, the gap between germline ends came to 15 bases. This CDR3 has 15 amino acids. Germline V CDR1 and CDR2: LNHNV, YYDKDF (reference sequence). The CDR3: CATSRGTGYRTEAFF. CDR3 DNA sequence: TGTGCCACCAGCAGGGGTACAGGGTATCGCACTGAAGCTTTCTTT. Full variable domain (missing parts from reference TRBV15 and TRBJ1-1): DAMVIQNPRYQVTQFGKPVTLSCSQTLNHNVMYWYQQKSSQAPKLLFHYYDKDFNNEADTPDNFQSRRPNTSFCFLDIRSPGLGDTAMYLCATSRGTGYRTEAFFGQGTRLTVV.

This clonotype was picked up a small number of times. The V gene is TRBV18, the J gene TRBJ2-7; D may correspond to TRBD1 or TRBD2 (7 bases each). V was pared by 5 bases and J by 5 bases, with 19 bases between. Germline assignment: CDR1 KGHSH and CDR2 LQKENI. The CDR3 spans 15 residues. DNA of the CDR3: TGTGCCAGCTCATCCCGACAGGGAGGGACAAACGAGCAGTACTTC. Translation: CASSSRQGGTNEQYF.

Many counts were recorded for this clonotype. The genes are TRBV6-2 or TRBV6-3 and TRBJ2-5; weak D call: TRBD2 (6 bases). In germline, CDR1 is MNHEY, CDR2 SVGEGT. V was clipped by 1 base and J by 2 bases, with 17 bases between them. The CDR3 is made up of 17 amino acids. The CDR3: CASSYYASGGGQETQYF. The CDR3, as DNA: TGTGCCAGCAGTTACTACGCCTCCGGGGGAGGTCAAGAGACCCAGTACTTC.

This clonotype was seen only a few times. This chain uses TRBV18 with TRBJ1-4; D not resolved. Per the germline V gene, CDR1 is KGHSH and CDR2 is LQKENI. The CDR3 runs 13 residues. With 2 bases removed from V and 7 bases from J, the gap between germline ends came to 8 bases. The CDR3 bases are TGTGCCAGCTCACCAGGGTCAACTGAAAAACTGTTTTTT. Its translation: CASSPGSTEKLFF.

This clonotype has only a few counts. The rearrangement joins TRBV14 to TRBJ1-6; D not certain. Germline CDR1 SGHDN, CDR2 FVKESK. The ends were cut back, 2 bases at V and 7 bases at J, with 6 bases in the middle. The CDR3 loop spans 13 amino acids. CDR3 DNA: TGTGCCAGCAGCCAATTCAGAAATTCACCCCTCCACTTT. Translating it yields CASSQFRNSPLHF.

This clonotype was seen once. This chain joins TRBV20-1 and TRBJ2-7, with D possibly matching TRBD2 (6 bases). This CDR3 is built from 13 residues. Germline V gives CDR1 DFQATT, CDR2 SNEGSKA (reference sequence). Between the trimmed V and J ends, which lost 5 bases and 7 bases, there was a span of 18 bases. CDR3 in amino acids: CSARGGSRQEQYF. The DNA of the CDR3 is TGCAGTGCTCGAGGAGGGTCCCGTCAAGAGCAGTACTTC.